Below, one TCR beta chain is given with its context. Its target is not known. This sample stems from a study of T cell responses to AZD1222 COVID-19 vaccine. Study outcomes and limitations: Vaccination with two AZD1222 doses was followed by a rise in Spike-specific TCR breadth and depth. There were mostly white British donors and more females than males, and clonal diversity was possibly underestimated. Repertoires were collected only later (after the peak T cell response had occurred).

V was pared by 0 bases and J by 1 base, with 5 bases between. The CDR3 covers 14 residues. The germline V gene has CDR1 SGHNT and CDR2 YENEEA. Clones were sequenced by immunoSEQ multiplex PCR, and TCRdb holds only the in-frame ones, with some missing. This table holds around 66,000 clones, roughly 87% found once. The source is an adult in good health. This specimen consisted of peripheral blood, obtained on day 0 of AZD1222 vaccination. V and J are TRBV11-3 and TRBJ2-3, with D unclear. The CDR3 here is CASSLDLGTDTQYF. The CDR3 DNA sequence: TGTGCCAGCAGCTTAGATCTCGGCACAGATACGCAGTATTTT.